The clone carrying this TCR beta chain was detected only a few times. Its matching antigen is unknown. This record belongs to a study of T cell repertoires in cytomegalovirus infection. Overall study: Recently described HLA-C-restricted plus well-studied HLA-B-restricted CMV epitopes were used. CMV infection plus the matching HLA type was flagged by public TCR beta signatures. General study results and limits: Carriers of CMV and the relevant HLA type were discriminated by public TCR beta frequency.

The CDR3 loop spans 16 amino acids. Trimming removed 0 bases from V and 2 bases from J, with 12 bases in between. Germline values: CDR1 KGHSH, CDR2 LQKENI. A single record per CDR3 protein comes from TCRdb applying MiXCR to the reads. The table records under 350,000 distinct CDR3 sequences, less than 25% of them present only once. The sequencing here drew on cultured PBMCs, taken from culture after CMV antigen stimulation. The sequence derives from a human donor in good health (CMV status not recorded). Some clones in this sample may be carry-over from other donors' samples. The chain links TRBV18 to TRBJ2-3; D perhaps matches TRBD2 (6 bases). The CDR3 DNA sequence: TGTGCCAGCTCACCACCGGGACTTTCAACCACAGATACGCAGTATTTT. Residues: CASSPPGLSTTDTQYF.